This TCR beta chain was observed in a study of T cells in Graves' hyperthyroidism and ophthalmopathy. Notes on the study in general: Ophthalmopathy and stable hyperthyroidism were told apart by a 13 V-J model.

Used for diagnoses were clinical symptoms, serum thyroxine and TRAb, thyroid ultrasound and orbital computed tomography. This CDR3 contains 18 residues. The ends were cut back, 0 bases at V and 1 base at J, with 16 bases in the middle. CDR1 LGHNA and CDR2 YNFKEQ come from the germline V gene. This clonotype was recorded at least ten times. As yet, its antigen is unknown. Amplification of TCR beta CDR3 regions was performed using RNA transcripts as template. TCR CDR3 underwent first-round RT-PCR with the HTBI primer set. TCRdb re-called the multiplex PCR reads through MiXCR, storing one row per CDR3 protein. The sample has 400,000 to 500,000 distinct CDR3 sequences; about 15% are singletons.

The sample comprised blood. The V gene is TRBV4-2, the J gene TRBJ1-5, with unresolved D. This clonotype originated in a man aged 18 to 30 with Graves' ophthalmopathy. The DNA of the CDR3 is TGTGCCAGCAGCCAAGATTCAGGTGTTGATGAGAGCAATCAGCCCCAGCATTTT. Its protein is CASSQDSGVDESNQPQHF.